This T cell receptor (beta chain) was identified during a study of cytomegalovirus exposure and HLA in healthy donors. V shed 3 bases and J shed 3 bases, with 12 bases lying between them. The CDR3 consists of 14 residues. Germline loops: CDR1 GTSNPN, CDR2 SVGIG (reference sequence). Both 60 Vbeta primers and 13 Jbeta primers went into the PCR. Libraries were prepared by immunoSEQ multiplex PCR; TCRdb keeps only in-frame clonotypes and omits some of them. Here the sample spans around 130,000 clones, under 85% being singletons. The sequenced sample consisted of PBMCs. V and J are TRBV30 and TRBJ2-1, with a tentative D call TRBD2 (5 bases). The source is a boy between 5 and 17 years old in good health and CMV-seronegative. The CDR3 nucleotides are TGTGCCTGGAGGAGTCAAAGCGGCTACAATGAGCAGTTCTTC. Protein sequence: CAWRSQSGYNEQFF.